Here is one T cell receptor beta chain with its context. The data were taken from a study of shared clonotypes between healthy human individuals. Terminally differentiated effector memory CD45RA+ cells were left out of the naive CD8 fraction, which was CD45RO-negative and positively selected for CCR7. Germline assignment: CDR1 MNHEY and CDR2 SMNVEV (reference sequence). Trimming took 1 base from V and 7 from J, leaving 8 bases between them. The CDR3 has 13 amino acids. Clones were read by immunoSEQ multiplex PCR, and TCRdb kept only the in-frame ones, dropping some. The sample gives nearly 2 million clones, about 95% of which show up once; 0.9% to 1.5% is in the top ten.

This clonotype was obtained from a man between 18 and 35 years old in good health. The chain uses TRBV27 and TRBJ1-5; a weak D match, TRBD1 (5 bases). Sample: naive CD8+ T cells sorted from blood. This CDR3 is CASSLLGRQPQHF. In DNA form, the CDR3 reads TGTGCCAGCAGTTTATTGGGGCGGCAGCCCCAGCATTTT.